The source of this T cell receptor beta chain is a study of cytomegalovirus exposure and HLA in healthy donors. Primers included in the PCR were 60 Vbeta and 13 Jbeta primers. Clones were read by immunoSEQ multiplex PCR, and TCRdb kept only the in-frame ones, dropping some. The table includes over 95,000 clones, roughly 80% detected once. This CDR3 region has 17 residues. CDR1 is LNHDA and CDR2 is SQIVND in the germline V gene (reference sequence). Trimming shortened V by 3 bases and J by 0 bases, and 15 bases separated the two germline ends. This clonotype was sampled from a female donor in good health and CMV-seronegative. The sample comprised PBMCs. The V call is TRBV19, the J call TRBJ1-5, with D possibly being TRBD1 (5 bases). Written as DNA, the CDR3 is TGTGCCAGTAGTATCCCCACAGGCTCGCTTAGCAATCAGCCCCAGCATTTT. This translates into CASSIPTGSLSNQPQHF. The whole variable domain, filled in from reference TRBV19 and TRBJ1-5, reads DGGITQSPKYLFRKEGQNVTLSCEQNLNHDAMYWYRQDPGQGLRLIYYSQIVNDFQKGDIAEGYSVSREKKESFPLTVTSAQKNPTAFYLCASSIPTGSLSNQPQHFGDGTRLSIL.